Shown below are 17 T cell receptor beta chains from a single sample sequenced in a study of cytomegalovirus exposure and HLA in healthy donors. 13 Jbeta primers and 60 Vbeta primers were used for the PCR. Method: immunoSEQ multiplex PCR; TCRdb's copy keeps in-frame clones and lacks some. The table has more than 100,000 clones, approximately 79% seen once. The source material was PBMCs. These TCRs come from a man aged 50-59 years in good health and CMV-seropositive.

The V call is TRBV6-5, the J call TRBJ1-5; TRBD1 matches at 8 bases. CDR1 is MNHEY, CDR2 SVGAGI, per germline. This CDR3 spans 15 amino acids. Germline trimming cut 4 bases from V and 3 bases from J; bases unmatched to any gene: 5. The CDR3, as DNA: TGTGCCAGCAGTTTAGACAGGGGCATCAATCAGCCCCAGCATTTT. It translates to CASSLDRGINQPQHF.

This chain uses TRBV12-5 with TRBJ1-6; D call uncertain. The CDR3 length is 14 residues. The V and J ends lost 0 bases and 8 bases respectively, with 8 bases between them. Germline V gene data show CDR1 as LGHNT and CDR2 as FRNRAP. The CDR3 nucleotides are TGTGCTAGTGGTTTGGTAAACAGCCATTCACCCCTCCACTTT. As protein: CASGLVNSHSPLHF. Full variable domain (missing parts from reference TRBV12-5 and TRBJ1-6): DARVTQTPRHKVTEMGQEVTMRCQPILGHNTVFWYRQTMMQGLELLAYFRNRAPLDDSGMPKDRFSAEMPDATLATLKIQPSEPRDSAVYFCASGLVNSHSPLHFGNGTRLTVT.

This rearrangement joins TRBV9 to TRBJ1-2; D is possibly TRBD1 (6 bases). Germline loops: CDR1 SGDLS, CDR2 YYNGEE. This CDR3 has 15 amino acids. Trimming removed 2 bases from V and 4 bases from J, with 15 bases in between. Here the CDR3 reads CASSVSLQGSYGYTF. The CDR3 coding sequence is TGTGCCAGCAGCGTCTCCTTACAGGGCAGCTATGGCTACACCTTC. The variable domain in full, completed from reference TRBV9 and TRBJ1-2, reads DSGVTQTPKHLITATGQRVTLRCSPRSGDLSVYWYQQSLDQGLQFLIQYYNGEERAKGNILERFSAQQFPDLHSELNLSSLELGDSALYFCASSVSLQGSYGYTFGSGTRLTVV.

The rearrangement uses TRBV10-3 and TRBJ1-1; no reliable D call. Germline assignment: CDR1 ENHRY and CDR2 SYGVKD. The CDR3 covers 12 residues. Trimming took 10 bases from V and 0 from J, leaving 9 bases between them. DNA for the CDR3: TGTGCCACCTCGCACATGAACACTGAAGCTTTCTTT. Translated, it gives CATSHMNTEAFF.

The chain employs TRBV4-1 and TRBJ2-1, with D maybe TRBD2 (5 bases). V was pared by 8 bases and J by 0 bases, with 14 bases between. CDR3 size: 15 residues. Per the germline V gene, CDR1 is MGHRA and CDR2 is YSYEKL. As DNA, the CDR3 is TGCGCCAGCTCCGATTCGGGGAGCTCCTACAATGAGCAGTTCTTC. This codes for CASSDSGSSYNEQFF.

The gene calls are TRBV25-1 and TRBJ2-7, with D hard to call. Trimming removed 2 bases at V and 4 bases at J, with 9 bases between. There are 13 residues in the CDR3. CDR1 MGHDK and CDR2 SYGVNS come from the germline V gene. The CDR3 reads CASSEINGYEQYF. DNA of the CDR3: TGTGCCAGCAGTGAAATAAACGGGTACGAGCAGTACTTC.

The gene calls are TRBV6-1 and TRBJ2-3, with a possible D match to TRBD2 (7 bases). CDR1 is MNHNS and CDR2 is SASEGT in the germline V gene. This CDR3 has 14 residues. The V end lost 6 bases, the J end lost 3 bases, and 13 bases lay between the germline ends. The CDR3 loop reads CASSLGGATDTQYF. The CDR3 nucleotides are TGTGCCAGCAGCCTGGGGGGGGCTACAGATACGCAGTATTTT.

The chain is built from TRBV5-4 and TRBJ1-2, with TRBD1 as a possible D gene (5 bases). Trimming stripped 4 bases from V and 4 bases from J, with 14 bases between. The CDR3 covers 14 residues. Looked up from germline, CDR1 is SGHNT and CDR2 is YYREEE (reference sequence). The CDR3 spells CASSPRTLGYGYTF. As DNA, the CDR3 is TGTGCCAGCAGCCCTCGGACACTCGGCTATGGCTACACCTTC.

The gene calls are TRBV7-2 and TRBJ2-3; maybe TRBD1 (6 bases). Germline CDR1 is SGHTA and CDR2 is FQGNSA. There are 16 residues in the CDR3. V was cut by 3 bases and J by 0 bases, with 13 bases left in between. CDR3 nucleotides: TGTGCCAGCAGCTTTAGGGCAGGGGCTAGCACAGATACGCAGTATTTT. It codes for CASSFRAGASTDTQYF.

This clone was found a few times. In DNA form, the CDR3 reads TGTGCTAGTGGTTTAGAGGTCCTGACCTACGAGCAGTACTTC. Residues: CASGLEVLTYEQYF. The J gene is TRBJ2-7, the V gene TRBV12-5; no clear D. CDR3 size: 14 residues. Trimming shortened V by 3 bases and J by 2 bases, and 11 bases separated the two germline ends. Germline V gene lookup returns CDR1 LGHNT and CDR2 FRNRAP.

This clone appeared a few times. This rearrangement joins TRBV4-1 to TRBJ2-7; D is perhaps TRBD2 (7 bases). CDR3 length: 16 amino acids. Germline V gene data show CDR1 as MGHRA and CDR2 as YSYEKL. V dropped 0 bases and J dropped 3 bases, with 15 bases sitting between them. The CDR3 reads CASSQDGGGSYYEQYF. The CDR3 DNA follows: TGCGCCAGCAGCCAAGATGGGGGGGGCAGTTACTACGAGCAGTACTTC.

This clone was counted between two and nine times. V and J are TRBV5-1 and TRBJ2-7; D is unresolved. Germline lookup yields CDR1 SGHRS and CDR2 YFSETQ. The CDR3 is made up of 14 amino acids. Deletions cut 2 bases from V and 5 bases from J, with 14 bases between. The CDR3 protein is CASSLQSAVDEQYF. The CDR3 region has the DNA TGCGCCAGCAGCTTACAGAGTGCAGTAGACGAGCAGTACTTC.

This chain uses TRBV5-1 with TRBJ1-1; D not certain. The V end lost 4 bases, the J end lost 1 base, and 11 bases lay between the germline ends. The length of the CDR3 is 14 residues. Germline CDR1 SGHRS, CDR2 YFSETQ. CDR3 nucleotide sequence: TGCGCCAGCAGCCCCCAGAGCGCGAACACTGAAGCTTTCTTT. It yields the protein CASSPQSANTEAFF.

The chain has TRBV19 and TRBJ1-1, with D perhaps matching TRBD1 (5 bases). CDR1 and CDR2 from the germline V gene are LNHDA and SQIVND (reference sequence). V lost 5 bases, J lost 2 bases, and 15 bases lay in between. The CDR3 runs to 15 residues. DNA of the CDR3: TGTGCCAGTAGTCGCCAGACAGCAGGAAACACTGAAGCTTTCTTT. It is translated as CASSRQTAGNTEAFF.

The rearrangement joins TRBV7-2 to TRBJ1-5, with D possibly matching TRBD1 (5 bases). V lost 1 base, J lost 1 base, and 8 bases lay in between. Germline V gives CDR1 SGHTA, CDR2 FQGNSA. This CDR3 has 15 residues. In DNA form, the CDR3 reads TGTGCCAGCAGCTTAGGGGGGGTAAGCAATCAGCCCCAGCATTTT. This encodes CASSLGGVSNQPQHF.

This rearrangement joins TRBV6-6 to TRBJ2-7; TRBD1 matches at 7 bases. The J segment lost 2 bases and the V segment lost 6 bases, leaving 4 bases of the junction unmatched. CDR3 length: 13 amino acids. Germline loops: CDR1 MNHNY, CDR2 SVGAGI (reference sequence). The CDR3 reads CASRLDRAYEQYF. Here the CDR3 DNA reads TGTGCCAGCAGATTAGACAGGGCCTACGAGCAGTACTTC.

The rearrangement uses TRBV7-9 and TRBJ1-1; 10 bases line up with TRBD1. Germline V gene sequence: CDR1 SEHNR, CDR2 FQNEAQ (reference sequence). The V gene end was trimmed by 6 bases and the J gene end by 1 base; junction bases not matched to a gene: 8. The CDR3 runs to 16 residues. The CDR3 sequence is CASRRDRGHWNTEAFF. The CDR3 DNA follows: TGTGCCAGCAGACGCGACAGGGGGCACTGGAACACTGAAGCTTTCTTT.